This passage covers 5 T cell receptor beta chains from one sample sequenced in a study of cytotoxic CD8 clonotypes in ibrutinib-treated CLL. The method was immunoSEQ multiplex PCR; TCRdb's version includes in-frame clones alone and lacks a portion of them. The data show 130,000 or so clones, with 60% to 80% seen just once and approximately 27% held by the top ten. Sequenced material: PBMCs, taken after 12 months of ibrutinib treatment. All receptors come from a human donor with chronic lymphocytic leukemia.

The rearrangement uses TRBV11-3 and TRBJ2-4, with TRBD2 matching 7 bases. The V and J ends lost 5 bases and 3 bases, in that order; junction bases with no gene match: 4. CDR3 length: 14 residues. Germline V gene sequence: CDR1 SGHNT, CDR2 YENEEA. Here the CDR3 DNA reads TGTGCCAGCAGCCCGGGGGGTAACAAAAACATTCAGTACTTC. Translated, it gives CASSPGGNKNIQYF.

CDR3 sequence: CASSKLTGSTEAFF. The CDR3 DNA reads TGTGCCAGCAGCAAACTAACAGGGTCCACTGAAGCTTTCTTT. V is TRBV7-8 and J is TRBJ1-1, with D maybe TRBD1 (6 bases). The germline V gene encodes CDR1 SGHVS and CDR2 FQNEAQ. CDR3 size: 14 residues. V was shortened by 5 bases and J by 4 bases, with 14 bases between the two germline ends.

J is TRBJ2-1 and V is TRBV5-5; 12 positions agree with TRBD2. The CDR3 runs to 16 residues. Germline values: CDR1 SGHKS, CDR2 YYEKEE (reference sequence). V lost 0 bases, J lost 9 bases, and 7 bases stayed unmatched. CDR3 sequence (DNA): TGTGCCAGCAGCTTGGGACTAGCGGGAGCGATCGGTGAGCAGTTCTTC. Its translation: CASSLGLAGAIGEQFF.

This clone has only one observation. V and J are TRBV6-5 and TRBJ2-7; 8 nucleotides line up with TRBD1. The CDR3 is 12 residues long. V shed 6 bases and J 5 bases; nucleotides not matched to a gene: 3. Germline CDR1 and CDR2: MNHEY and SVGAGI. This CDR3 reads CASSRQGNEQYF. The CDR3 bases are TGTGCCAGCAGCCGACAGGGGAACGAGCAGTACTTC.

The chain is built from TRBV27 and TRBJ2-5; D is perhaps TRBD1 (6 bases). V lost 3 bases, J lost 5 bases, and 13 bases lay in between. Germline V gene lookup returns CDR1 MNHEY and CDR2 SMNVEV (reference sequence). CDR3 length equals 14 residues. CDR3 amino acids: CASSFTGSGETQYF. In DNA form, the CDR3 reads TGTGCCAGCAGTTTTACAGGGTCCGGGGAGACCCAGTACTTC.